These 17 T cell receptor beta chains came from one sample sequenced in a study of siplizumab effects on memory and regulatory T cells. TCRdb keeps only in-frame clones here, not all; method: immunoSEQ multiplex PCR. The sample shows about 120,000 clones, about 94% of them seen only once. The material sequenced was non-Treg CD4+ T cells sorted from blood. These receptors originate from a human donor in good health.

The chain uses TRBV7-9 and TRBJ1-1, with 9 bases lining up with TRBD1. J lost 4 bases, V lost 3 bases, and 3 bases had no gene match. The CDR3 contains 14 residues. Germline CDR1 is SEHNR and CDR2 is FQNEAQ (reference sequence). The DNA of the CDR3 is TGTGCCAGCAGCTTTGGACAGGGGATCACTGAAGCTTTCTTT. Protein sequence: CASSFGQGITEAFF.

The chain couples TRBV30 to TRBJ2-3; TRBD2 matches at 7 bases. The length of the CDR3 is 15 residues. From germline, CDR1 is GTSNPN and CDR2 SVGIG (reference sequence). V lost 3 bases, J lost 2 bases, and 8 bases stayed unmatched. The CDR3 coding sequence is TGTGCCTGGAGACTAGCGAGTCTTCTCACAGATACGCAGTATTTT. Translation: CAWRLASLLTDTQYF.

For this clone: This CDR3 is also generated by other DNA sequences in the sample. In DNA, the CDR3 is TGTGCCAGCTCACCGACAGGGGACTACGAGCAGTACTTC. Amino acids: CASSPTGDYEQYF. The gene calls are TRBV18 and TRBJ2-7, with TRBD1 matching over 8 bases. CDR1 is KGHSH and CDR2 is LQKENI in the germline V gene. The V segment lost 3 bases and the J segment 3 bases; nucleotides outside the gene matches: 1. The CDR3 loop spans 13 amino acids.

V is TRBV18 and J is TRBJ1-3; D gene uncertain. CDR3 size: 15 residues. CDR1 and CDR2 (germline): KGHSH, LQKENI. Trimming removed 4 bases at V and 0 bases at J, with 10 bases between. The CDR3 DNA reads as TGTGCCAGCTCACTCTCTGAGGGCTCTGGAAACACCATATATTTT. Protein sequence: CASSLSEGSGNTIYF.

The chain employs TRBV19 and TRBJ1-4; D remains unclear. This CDR3 contains 14 residues. CDR1 is LNHDA and CDR2 is SQIVND in the germline V gene (reference sequence). Trimming cost V 7 bases and J 4 bases, with 13 bases left between them. CDR3 in amino acids: CASTPWGRNEKLFF. DNA for the CDR3: TGTGCCAGTACCCCGTGGGGTCGTAATGAAAAACTGTTTTTT.

V is TRBV5-6 and J is TRBJ2-6; 8 nucleotides agree with TRBD1. This CDR3 spans 17 amino acids. Trimming at V came to 7 bases and at J to 0 bases, leaving 9 bases not matched to a gene. Germline V gene sequence: CDR1 SGHDT, CDR2 YYEEEE. The CDR3 loop is CASEGQDRFSGANVLTF. CDR3 in DNA: TGTGCCAGCGAGGGACAGGACCGCTTCTCTGGGGCCAACGTCCTGACTTTC.

The rearrangement joins TRBV4-1 to TRBJ1-3; D remains ambiguous. CDR1 is MGHRA and CDR2 is YSYEKL in the germline V gene. The CDR3 spans 18 residues. V lost 1 base and J 3 bases, leaving 19 bases between the germline ends. The CDR3 here is CASSQGPFALRNGNTIYF. As DNA, the CDR3 is TGCGCCAGCAGCCAAGGCCCCTTCGCCCTGCGAAATGGAAACACCATATATTTT.

V is TRBV5-1 and J is TRBJ2-1, with TRBD1 matching 8 bases. Per the germline V gene, CDR1 is SGHRS and CDR2 is YFSETQ. This CDR3 has 15 amino acids. The trim removed 0 bases at V and 4 bases at J, leaving 3 bases unmatched. The CDR3 DNA follows: TGCGCCAGCAGCTTGGGGACAGGGCCTTACAATGAGCAGTTCTTC. Translation: CASSLGTGPYNEQFF.

The rearrangement uses TRBV18 and TRBJ2-7; TRBD2 is a possible D gene (7 bases). Deletions cut 4 bases from V and 1 base from J, with 14 bases between. This CDR3 is built from 15 residues. Germline values: CDR1 KGHSH, CDR2 LQKENI. CDR3 in amino acids: CASSQGRGWSYEQYF. DNA for the CDR3: TGTGCCAGCTCACAAGGGAGGGGGTGGTCCTACGAGCAGTACTTC.

The V gene is TRBV5-5, the J gene TRBJ2-1; D might be TRBD2 (7 bases). This CDR3 is built from 13 residues. Trimming removed 1 base at V and 9 bases at J, with 11 bases between. Germline-derived CDR1 and CDR2 are SGHKS and YYEKEE (reference sequence). CDR3 DNA sequence: TGTGCCAGCAGCTTGCCGGGGGGCAGTGAGCAGTTCTTC. Translation: CASSLPGGSEQFF. Filled out from reference TRBV5-5 and TRBJ2-1, the complete variable domain reads DAGVTQSPTHLIKTRGQQVTLRCSPISGHKSVSWYQQVLGQGPQFIFQYYEKEERGRGNFPDRFSARQFPNYSSELNVNALLLGDSALYLCASSLPGGSEQFFGPGTRLTVL.

V gene TRBV2 combines with J gene TRBJ2-7; 13 bases align to TRBD2. Trimming removed 3 bases from V and 6 bases from J; junction bases left unmatched: 5. Germline assignment: CDR1 SNHLY and CDR2 FYNNEI. The CDR3 extends over 15 amino acids. CDR3 in amino acids: CASSDTSGRAGEQYF. The DNA of the CDR3 is TGTGCCAGCAGTGACACTAGCGGGAGGGCCGGCGAGCAGTACTTC. The variable domain in full, completed from reference TRBV2 and TRBJ2-7, reads EPEVTQTPSHQVTQMGQEVILRCVPISNHLYFYWYRQILGQKVEFLVSFYNNEISEKSEIFDDQFSVERPDGSNFTLKIRSTKLEDSAMYFCASSDTSGRAGEQYFGPGTRLTVT.

V and J are TRBV4-2 and TRBJ1-5; D is uncertain. Germline values: CDR1 LGHNA, CDR2 YNFKEQ. CDR3 size: 17 residues. V lost 1 base to trimming and J lost 3 bases, with 16 bases between them. CDR3 sequence (DNA): TGTGCCAGCAGCCAAGTCGCGGCAGGAGGGCCCAATCAGCCCCAGCATTTT. It yields the protein CASSQVAAGGPNQPQHF.

The rearrangement joins TRBV12-5 to TRBJ2-5; the D is unclear. Germline loops: CDR1 LGHNT, CDR2 FRNRAP. The CDR3 is 11 amino acids. V lost 5 bases and J lost 3, with 4 bases in between. The CDR3 DNA follows: TGTGCTAGTGGTGTTGAAGAGACCCAGTACTTC. It is translated as CASGVEETQYF.

The sample holds a few counts of this clone. The chain carries TRBV19 and TRBJ2-5; D is tentatively TRBD1 or TRBD2 (5 bases each). The CDR3 spans 17 residues. CDR1 and CDR2 (germline): LNHDA, SQIVND (reference sequence). V was trimmed by 4 bases and J by 4 bases, leaving 22 bases between them. The CDR3 bases are TGTGCCAGTAGTACGGGGCGTGGAAAATCTAGTGGAGAGACCCAGTACTTC. It encodes CASSTGRGKSSGETQYF.

The gene calls are TRBV11-2 and TRBJ2-7; TRBD1 matches at 8 bases. Germline-derived CDR1 and CDR2 are SGHAT and FQNNGV. The trim removed 4 bases at V and 3 bases at J, leaving 11 bases unmatched. This CDR3 is built from 16 residues. Written as DNA, the CDR3 is TGTGCCAGCAGCTCTAACTTCAGGGGGCTGGGCTACGAGCAGTACTTC. Protein: CASSSNFRGLGYEQYF.

The genes are TRBV12-5 and TRBJ2-7; D remains ambiguous. The CDR3 sequence is 13 residues long. V was clipped by 4 bases and J by 3 bases, with 10 bases between them. Germline V gene sequence: CDR1 LGHNT, CDR2 FRNRAP. In DNA, the CDR3 is TGTGCTAGTGGTTATCTGGCGCACTACGAGCAGTACTTC. Protein sequence: CASGYLAHYEQYF.

This chain uses TRBV10-3 with TRBJ2-7; 11 bases fit TRBD2. Germline V gene lookup returns CDR1 ENHRY and CDR2 SYGVKD. Trimming took 6 bases from V and 1 from J; bases not matched to a gene: 5. This CDR3 comprises 15 residues. Here the CDR3 reads CAISPGTSGSYEQYF. The CDR3 coding sequence is TGTGCCATCAGCCCGGGGACTAGCGGTTCCTACGAGCAGTACTTC.